This TCR beta chain was captured by sequencing in a study of blood T cell repertoires in COVID-19. Assay: immunoSEQ multiplex PCR; the TCRdb copy retains only in-frame clones and omits some. Of some 180,000 clones listed, 75% to 80% are singletons. Germline CDR1 reads MDHEN; CDR2 reads SYDVKM. The V and J ends lost 8 bases and 0 bases respectively, with 14 bases between them. CDR3 size: 15 residues. The TCR comes from a woman aged 50 to 65 with active or convalescent COVID-19. Sequences were obtained from peripheral blood. The chain carries TRBV28 and TRBJ1-5; D possibly corresponds to TRBD1 (5 bases). The CDR3 protein is CASVHQGYSNQPQHF. Written as DNA, the CDR3 is TGTGCCAGCGTTCACCAGGGATATAGCAATCAGCCCCAGCATTTT.